This T cell receptor (beta chain) was identified during a study of T cell repertoires in cytomegalovirus infection. The overall study: From public TCR beta signatures came an indication of both CMV infection and matching HLA type. Study-wide findings and caveats: In two of eight donors, the top clonotype was HLA-C-restricted CMV-specific. Totalled public TCR beta family frequency picked out people who carried CMV plus the relevant HLA.

TCRdb analysed the reads with MiXCR anew, one entry per CDR3 protein. The sample has over 100,000 distinct CDR3 sequences, roughly a tenth seen once. A remark on this clonotype: As yet, its antigen is unknown.

The CDR3 has 12 residues. The ends lost 5 bases at V and 7 bases at J; junction bases unmatched: 4. The V gene's germline CDR1 is MNHNY and CDR2 SVGAGI (reference sequence). The sequence derives from a human donor in good health (CMV status not recorded). Some clones in this sample may be carry-over from other donors' samples. V gene TRBV6-6 combines with J gene TRBJ2-7; 8 positions agree with TRBD1. Sequencing was carried out using PBMCs, sequenced either directly or after in vitro stimulation (not recorded which). CDR3 coding DNA: TGTGCCAGCAGTCGACAGGGGACAGAGCAGTACTTC. Translating gives CASSRQGTEQYF.